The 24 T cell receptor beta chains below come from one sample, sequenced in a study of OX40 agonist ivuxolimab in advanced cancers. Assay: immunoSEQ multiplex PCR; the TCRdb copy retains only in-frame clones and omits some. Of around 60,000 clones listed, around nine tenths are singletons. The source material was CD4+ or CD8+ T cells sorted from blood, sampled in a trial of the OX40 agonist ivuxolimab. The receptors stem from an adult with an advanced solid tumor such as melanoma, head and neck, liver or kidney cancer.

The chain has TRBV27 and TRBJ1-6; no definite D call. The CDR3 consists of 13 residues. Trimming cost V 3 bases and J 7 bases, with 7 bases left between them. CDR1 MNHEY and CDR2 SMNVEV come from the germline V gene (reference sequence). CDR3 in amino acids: CASSFEMNSPLHF. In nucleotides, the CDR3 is TGTGCCAGCAGTTTCGAGATGAATTCACCCCTCCACTTT.

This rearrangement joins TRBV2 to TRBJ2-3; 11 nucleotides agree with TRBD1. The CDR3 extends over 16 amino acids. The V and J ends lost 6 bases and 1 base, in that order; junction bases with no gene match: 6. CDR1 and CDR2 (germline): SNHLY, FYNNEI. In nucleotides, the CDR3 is TGTGCCAGCAGGAGGACAGGGGGCACCCGCACAGATACGCAGTATTTT. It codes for CASRRTGGTRTDTQYF. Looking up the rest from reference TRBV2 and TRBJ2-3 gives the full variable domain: EPEVTQTPSHQVTQMGQEVILRCVPISNHLYFYWYRQILGQKVEFLVSFYNNEISEKSEIFDDQFSVERPDGSNFTLKIRSTKLEDSAMYFCASRRTGGTRTDTQYFGPGTRLTVL.

The CDR3 loop is CASSLAFRGSAEAFF. The CDR3 DNA reads TGTGCCAGCAGCTTAGCCTTTCGGGGTTCCGCTGAAGCTTTCTTT. The chain joins TRBV11-2 to TRBJ1-1; D gene unclear. Germline lookup yields CDR1 SGHAT and CDR2 FQNNGV. CDR3 length: 15 residues. The V and J ends lost 1 base and 6 bases respectively, with 15 bases between them.

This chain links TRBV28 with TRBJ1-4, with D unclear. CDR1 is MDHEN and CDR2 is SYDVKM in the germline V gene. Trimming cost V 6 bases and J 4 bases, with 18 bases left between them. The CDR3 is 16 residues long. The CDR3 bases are TGTGCCAGCAGCCGCCCCCGCTATGGGAATAATGAAAAACTGTTTTTT. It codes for CASSRPRYGNNEKLFF.

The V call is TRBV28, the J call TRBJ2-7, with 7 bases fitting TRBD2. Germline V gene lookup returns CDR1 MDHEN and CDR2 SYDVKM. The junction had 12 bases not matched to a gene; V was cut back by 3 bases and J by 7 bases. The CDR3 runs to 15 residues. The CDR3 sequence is CASSFLEGGPGEQYF. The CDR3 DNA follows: TGTGCCAGCAGTTTCTTAGAGGGAGGGCCGGGGGAGCAGTACTTC.

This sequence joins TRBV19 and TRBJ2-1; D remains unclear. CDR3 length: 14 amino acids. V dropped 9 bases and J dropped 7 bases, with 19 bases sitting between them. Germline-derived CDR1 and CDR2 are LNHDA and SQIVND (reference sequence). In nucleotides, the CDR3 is TGTGCCAGCACTCCCAACTTTGGCATGAATGAGCAGTTCTTC. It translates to CASTPNFGMNEQFF. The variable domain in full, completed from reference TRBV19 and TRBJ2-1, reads DGGITQSPKYLFRKEGQNVTLSCEQNLNHDAMYWYRQDPGQGLRLIYYSQIVNDFQKGDIAEGYSVSREKKESFPLTVTSAQKNPTAFYLCASTPNFGMNEQFFGPGTRLTVL.

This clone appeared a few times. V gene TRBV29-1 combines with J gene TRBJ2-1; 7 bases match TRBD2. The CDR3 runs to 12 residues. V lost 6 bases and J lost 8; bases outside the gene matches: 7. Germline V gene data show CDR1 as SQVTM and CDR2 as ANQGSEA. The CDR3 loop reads CSVVRTSDEQFF. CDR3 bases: TGCAGCGTCGTTCGCACTAGCGATGAGCAGTTCTTC.

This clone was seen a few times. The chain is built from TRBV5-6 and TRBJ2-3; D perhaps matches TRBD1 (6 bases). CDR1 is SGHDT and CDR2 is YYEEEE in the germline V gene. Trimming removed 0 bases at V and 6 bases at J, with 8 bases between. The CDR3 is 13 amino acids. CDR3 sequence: CASSLGQADTQYF. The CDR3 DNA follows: TGTGCCAGCAGCTTGGGACAGGCGGATACGCAGTATTTT.

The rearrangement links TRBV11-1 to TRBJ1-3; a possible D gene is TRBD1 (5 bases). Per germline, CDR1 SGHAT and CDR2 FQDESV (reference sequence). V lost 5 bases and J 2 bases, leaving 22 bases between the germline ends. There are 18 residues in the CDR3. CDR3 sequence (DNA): TGTGCCAGCAGCCACGGGACGGCCCGCAGGTCTACTGGAAACACCATATATTTT. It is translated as CASSHGTARRSTGNTIYF.

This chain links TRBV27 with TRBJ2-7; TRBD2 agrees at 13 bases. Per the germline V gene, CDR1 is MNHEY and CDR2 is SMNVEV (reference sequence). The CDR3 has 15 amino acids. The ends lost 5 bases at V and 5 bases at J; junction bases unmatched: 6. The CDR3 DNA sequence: TGTGCCAGCAGTACTGGACTAGCGGGAGTCAACGAGCAGTACTTC. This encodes CASSTGLAGVNEQYF.

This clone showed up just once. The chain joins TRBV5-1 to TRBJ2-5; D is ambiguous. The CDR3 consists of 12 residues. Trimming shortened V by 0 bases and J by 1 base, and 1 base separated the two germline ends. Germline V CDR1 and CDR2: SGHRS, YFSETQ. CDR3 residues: CASSLAQETQYF. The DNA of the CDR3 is TGCGCCAGCAGCTTGGCCCAAGAGACCCAGTACTTC. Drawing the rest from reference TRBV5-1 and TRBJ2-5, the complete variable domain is KAGVTQTPRYLIKTRGQQVTLSCSPISGHRSVSWYQQTPGQGLQFLFEYFSETQRNKGNFPGRFSGRQFSNSRSEMNVSTLELGDSALYLCASSLAQETQYFGPGTRLLVL.

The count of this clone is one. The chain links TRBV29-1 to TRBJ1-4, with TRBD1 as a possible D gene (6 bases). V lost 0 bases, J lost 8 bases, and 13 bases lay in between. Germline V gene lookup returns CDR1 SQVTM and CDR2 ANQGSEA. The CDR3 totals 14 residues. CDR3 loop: CSVEEGGRTEKLFF. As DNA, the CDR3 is TGCAGCGTTGAAGAAGGGGGACGTACAGAAAAACTGTTTTTT.

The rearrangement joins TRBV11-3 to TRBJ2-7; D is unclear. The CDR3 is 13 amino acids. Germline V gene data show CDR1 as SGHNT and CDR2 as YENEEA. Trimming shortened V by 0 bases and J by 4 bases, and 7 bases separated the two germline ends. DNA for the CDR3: TGTGCCAGCAGCTTAGATCGCCAGTACGAGCAGTACTTC. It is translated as CASSLDRQYEQYF.

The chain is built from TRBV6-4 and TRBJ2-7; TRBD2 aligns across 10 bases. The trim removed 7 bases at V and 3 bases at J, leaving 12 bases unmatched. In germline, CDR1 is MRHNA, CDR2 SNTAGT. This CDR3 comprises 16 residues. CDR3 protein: CASTDSCTSGIYEQYF. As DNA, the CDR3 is TGTGCCAGCACCGATTCTTGTACTAGCGGGATCTACGAGCAGTACTTC.

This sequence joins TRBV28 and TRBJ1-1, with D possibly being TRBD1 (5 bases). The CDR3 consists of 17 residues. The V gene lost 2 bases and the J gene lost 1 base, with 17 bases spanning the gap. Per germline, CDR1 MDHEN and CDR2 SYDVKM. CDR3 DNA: TGTGCCAGCAGTTTAGTATTAGTTCTTGGACAGAACACTGAAGCTTTCTTT. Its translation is CASSLVLVLGQNTEAFF.

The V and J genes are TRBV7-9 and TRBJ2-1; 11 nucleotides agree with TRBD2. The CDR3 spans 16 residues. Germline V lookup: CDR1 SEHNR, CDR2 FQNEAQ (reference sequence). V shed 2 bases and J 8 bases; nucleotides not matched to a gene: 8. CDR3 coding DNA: TGTGCCAGCAGCTTATCCTCTAGCGGGAGGAGGGATGAGCAGTTCTTC. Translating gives CASSLSSSGRRDEQFF.

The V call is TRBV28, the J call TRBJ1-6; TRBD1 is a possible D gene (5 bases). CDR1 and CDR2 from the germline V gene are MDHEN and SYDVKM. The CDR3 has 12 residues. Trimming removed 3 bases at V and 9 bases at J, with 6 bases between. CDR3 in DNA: TGTGCCAGCAGTTTCGGGGGTTCACCCCTCCACTTT. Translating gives CASSFGGSPLHF.

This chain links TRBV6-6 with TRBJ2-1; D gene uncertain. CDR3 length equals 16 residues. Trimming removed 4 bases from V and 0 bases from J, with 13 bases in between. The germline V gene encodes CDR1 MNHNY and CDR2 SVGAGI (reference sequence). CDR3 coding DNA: TGTGCCAGCAGTTCTCTCGACTCGAGCTCCTACAATGAGCAGTTCTTC. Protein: CASSSLDSSSYNEQFF.

Written as DNA, the CDR3 is TGTGCCAGCAGCCCCAGACTAGTACCCACCGGGGAGCTGTTTTTT. This sequence encodes CASSPRLVPTGELFF. This chain connects TRBV9 to TRBJ2-2; TRBD2 might be the D (6 bases). CDR1 and CDR2 from the germline V gene are SGDLS and YYNGEE. V was pared by 4 bases and J by 4 bases, with 14 bases between. The CDR3 runs to 15 residues.

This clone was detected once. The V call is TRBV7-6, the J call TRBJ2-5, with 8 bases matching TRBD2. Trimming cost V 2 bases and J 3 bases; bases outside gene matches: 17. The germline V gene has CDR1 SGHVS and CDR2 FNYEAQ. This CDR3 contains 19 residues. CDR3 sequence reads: CASSLLAGGTNPAKETQYF. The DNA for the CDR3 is TGTGCCAGCAGCTTACTGGCGGGAGGTACAAACCCCGCCAAAGAGACCCAGTACTTC.

CDR3 bases: TGTGCCAGTAGTATAGGGACTAGCGGTTACACAGATACGCAGTATTTT. Protein: CASSIGTSGYTDTQYF. The V and J genes are TRBV19 and TRBJ2-3, with 10 bases matching TRBD2. V lost 1 base to trimming and J lost 2 bases; unmatched junction nucleotides: 3. Germline V CDR1 and CDR2: LNHDA, SQIVND (reference sequence). The CDR3 is made up of 16 amino acids.

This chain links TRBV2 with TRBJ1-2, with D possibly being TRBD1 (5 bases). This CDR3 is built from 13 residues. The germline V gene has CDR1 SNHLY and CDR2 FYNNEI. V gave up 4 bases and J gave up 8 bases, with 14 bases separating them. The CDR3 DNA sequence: TGTGCCAGCAGTGGGACGACAGCGAAAGGCTACACCTTC. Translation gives CASSGTTAKGYTF.

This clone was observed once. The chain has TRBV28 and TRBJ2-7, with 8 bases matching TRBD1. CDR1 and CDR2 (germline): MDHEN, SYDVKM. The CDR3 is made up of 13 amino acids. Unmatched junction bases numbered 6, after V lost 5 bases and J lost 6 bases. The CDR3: CASSTTGGREQYF. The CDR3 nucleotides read TGTGCCAGCAGTACAACAGGGGGACGCGAGCAGTACTTC. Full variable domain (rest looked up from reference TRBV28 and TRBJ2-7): DVKVTQSSRYLVKRTGEKVFLECVQDMDHENMFWYRQDPGLGLRLIYFSYDVKMKEKGDIPEGYSVSREKKERFSLILESASTNQTSMYLCASSTTGGREQYFGPGTRLTVT.

CDR3 amino acids: CSGIGTVQETQYF. DNA for the CDR3: TGCAGCGGGATTGGGACAGTTCAAGAGACCCAGTACTTC. The chain employs TRBV29-1 and TRBJ2-5; TRBD1 matches at 7 bases. V dropped 7 bases and J dropped 2; count of bases not matched to a gene: 7. The CDR3 has 13 amino acids. Germline values: CDR1 SQVTM, CDR2 ANQGSEA. Looking up the rest from reference TRBV29-1 and TRBJ2-5 gives the full variable domain: SAVISQKPSRDICQRGTSLTIQCQVDSQVTMMFWYRQQPGQSLTLIATANQGSEATYESGFVIDKFPISRPNLTFSTLTVSNMSPEDSSIYLCSGIGTVQETQYFGPGTRLLVL.